What follows are 27 T cell receptor beta chains derived from one specimen sequenced in a study of cytomegalovirus exposure and HLA in healthy donors. PCR employed 60 Vbeta and 13 Jbeta primers. TCRdb's table, derived via immunoSEQ multiplex PCR, lists solely in-frame clones and lacks some. The sample features approximately 110,000 clones, with around 2.4% in its top ten. The sample was PBMCs. Receptors originate from a man aged 35-49 years in good health and CMV-seronegative.

The chain recombines TRBV6-5 with TRBJ1-1; D unclear. Germline V gives CDR1 MNHEY, CDR2 SVGAGI. CDR3 length: 12 amino acids. V was shortened by 5 bases and J by 7 bases, with 11 bases between the two germline ends. Written as DNA, the CDR3 is TGTGCCAGCAGTAAAAACAGAGATGAAGCTTTCTTT. As protein: CASSKNRDEAFF.

This chain connects TRBV28 to TRBJ1-1; tentative D call: TRBD1 (6 bases). Trimming took off 2 bases at V and 5 bases at J, with 12 bases between the two ends. The CDR3 has 14 residues. Germline loops: CDR1 MDHEN, CDR2 SYDVKM. As DNA, the CDR3 is TGTGCCAGCAGTTTAGGCGGGGGCGGAACTGAAGCTTTCTTT. Translated, it gives CASSLGGGGTEAFF.

J is TRBJ2-7 and V is TRBV19; 10 positions agree with TRBD1. With 3 bases clipped from V and 1 base from J, the junction kept 3 bases outside the gene matches. From germline, CDR1 is LNHDA and CDR2 SQIVND (reference sequence). The CDR3 covers 15 residues. The CDR3 protein is CASSIDRGQSYEQYF. DNA for the CDR3: TGTGCCAGTAGTATCGACAGGGGGCAATCCTACGAGCAGTACTTC.

V usage is TRBV6-1 and J usage is TRBJ1-1; the match to TRBD1 covers 7 bases. This CDR3 comprises 14 residues. Unmatched junction bases numbered 4, after V lost 4 bases and J lost 2 bases. CDR1 is MNHNS and CDR2 is SASEGT in the germline V gene. The CDR3 is CASSGGQINTEAFF. CDR3 DNA: TGTGCCAGCAGTGGGGGACAGATAAACACTGAAGCTTTCTTT.

The chain joins TRBV10-3 to TRBJ1-1, with TRBD1 identical over 7 bases. The CDR3 has 16 residues. Germline trimming cut 1 base from V and 5 bases from J; bases unmatched to any gene: 10. In germline, CDR1 is ENHRY, CDR2 SYGVKD. The CDR3 sequence: CAISEYGGDRVTEAFF. CDR3 in DNA: TGTGCCATCAGTGAGTACGGCGGAGACAGGGTAACTGAAGCTTTCTTT.

The CDR3, as DNA: TGTGCCAGCAGCTTGCGTGAGGATGGGTTTGAAAAACTGTTTTTT. Amino acids: CASSLREDGFEKLFF. The J gene is TRBJ1-4, the V gene TRBV5-6, with D hard to call. Germline CDR1 and CDR2: SGHDT and YYEEEE. This CDR3 is built from 15 residues. Trimming left V 1 base short and J 7 bases short, with 14 bases between.

The V call is TRBV5-1, the J call TRBJ2-4; 14 positions match TRBD2. This CDR3 spans 21 amino acids. Trimming removed 4 bases from V and 0 bases from J; junction bases left unmatched: 15. CDR1 and CDR2 from the germline V gene are SGHRS and YFSETQ. CDR3 region: CASSALLPGLAGALAKNIQYF. In nucleotides, the CDR3 is TGCGCCAGCAGCGCACTTCTACCGGGACTAGCGGGAGCCTTAGCCAAAAACATTCAGTACTTC.

The V call is TRBV7-9, the J call TRBJ2-7, with 7 nucleotides matching TRBD2. Trimming removed 3 bases from V and 0 bases from J; junction bases left unmatched: 5. Looked up from germline, CDR1 is SEHNR and CDR2 is FQNEAQ (reference sequence). The length of the CDR3 is 15 residues. The DNA for the CDR3 is TGTGCCAGCAGCTTTGGGGGGGAGTTCTCCTACGAGCAGTACTTC. This gives the protein CASSFGGEFSYEQYF.

The chain combines TRBV6-1 with TRBJ2-6; no reliable D call. Germline values: CDR1 MNHNS, CDR2 SASEGT. The V gene lost 1 base and the J gene lost 0 bases, with 4 bases spanning the gap. CDR3 length: 15 amino acids. The CDR3 nucleotides read TGTGCCAGCAGTGAAGACAGCTCTGGGGCCAACGTCCTGACTTTC. Protein sequence: CASSEDSSGANVLTF.

The rearrangement joins TRBV11-3 to TRBJ2-7; D gene ambiguous. The ends were cut back, 8 bases at V and 5 bases at J, with 19 bases in the middle. The CDR3 extends over 14 amino acids. CDR1 is SGHNT, CDR2 YENEEA, per germline. The CDR3 is CASVVWAMSNEQYF. CDR3 DNA: TGTGCCAGCGTGGTCTGGGCCATGTCCAACGAGCAGTACTTC. The whole variable domain, remainder taken from reference TRBV11-3 and TRBJ2-7, is EAGVVQSPRYKIIEKKQPVAFWCNPISGHNTLYWYLQNLGQGPELLIRYENEEAVDDSQLPKDRFSAERLKGVDSTLKIQPAELGDSAVYLCASVVWAMSNEQYFGPGTRLTVT.

The chain has TRBV7-6 and TRBJ2-7, with D tentatively TRBD1 (5 bases). Germline-derived CDR1 and CDR2 are SGHVS and FNYEAQ. The ends were cut back, 1 base at V and 3 bases at J, with 13 bases in the middle. The CDR3 is made up of 15 amino acids. This chain's CDR3 is CASSLGARGFYEQYF. The CDR3 region has the DNA TGTGCCAGCAGCTTAGGGGCAAGGGGATTCTACGAGCAGTACTTC.

The chain has TRBV19 and TRBJ1-1; D possibly corresponds to TRBD1 (5 bases). The CDR3 is 16 residues long. V was cut by 6 bases and J by 0 bases, with 17 bases left in between. CDR1 is LNHDA, CDR2 SQIVND, per germline (reference sequence). As DNA, the CDR3 is TGTGCCAGTAGCCCGGGGGTCGGGGATTTGAACACTGAAGCTTTCTTT. Its protein product is CASSPGVGDLNTEAFF.

The chain couples TRBV30 to TRBJ2-7; 14 nucleotides align to TRBD2. J was trimmed by 6 bases and V by 5 bases; bases with no gene match: 12. Germline CDR1 and CDR2: GTSNPN and SVGIG (reference sequence). This CDR3 spans 16 amino acids. CDR3 DNA sequence: TGTGCCTGGGATCCCCTCCCGGGACTAGCGGGAGTCGAGCAGTACTTC. This sequence encodes CAWDPLPGLAGVEQYF.

The gene calls are TRBV18 and TRBJ2-4; TRBD1 is a possible D gene (5 bases). Germline CDR1 and CDR2: KGHSH and LQKENI. The V end was cut by 3 bases, the J end by 6 bases, with 18 bases between. This CDR3 has 16 amino acids. DNA for the CDR3: TGTGCCAGCTCACCTTATAGTTCCATAGGGGCAAACATTCAGTACTTC. Its translation is CASSPYSSIGANIQYF.

The chain is built from TRBV5-1 and TRBJ2-1; 9 nucleotides match TRBD2. The CDR3 loop spans 18 amino acids. V lost 1 base, J lost 1 base, and 9 bases stayed unmatched. Germline CDR1 and CDR2: SGHRS and YFSETQ. The CDR3, as DNA: TGCGCCAGCAGCTTGCCTAGCGGGAAAACGGAATCCTACAATGAGCAGTTCTTC. Its protein is CASSLPSGKTESYNEQFF.

The chain joins TRBV5-1 to TRBJ2-1; 7 nucleotides match TRBD2. Germline CDR1 SGHRS, CDR2 YFSETQ. CDR3 length: 15 residues. The V segment lost 2 bases and the J segment 9 bases; nucleotides outside the gene matches: 11. The CDR3 reads CASSLPSGIYGEQFF. The CDR3 region has the DNA TGCGCCAGCAGCTTACCAAGCGGGATTTATGGTGAGCAGTTCTTC.

The chain joins TRBV6-5 to TRBJ1-5; D call uncertain. The V gene's germline CDR1 is MNHEY and CDR2 SVGAGI. Trimming shortened V by 2 bases and J by 7 bases, and 12 bases separated the two germline ends. This CDR3 contains 14 residues. The CDR3, as DNA: TGTGCCAGCAGTTACCGGGGTCCGTCCCAGCCCCAGCATTTT. This encodes CASSYRGPSQPQHF.

The chain links TRBV7-8 to TRBJ2-7; no clear D. Germline CDR1 SGHVS, CDR2 FQNEAQ. V lost 1 base and J 3 bases, leaving 4 bases between the germline ends. The CDR3 is 12 residues long. The CDR3 nucleotides are TGTGCCAGCAGCTTAGTCATCTACGAGCAGTACTTC. It yields the protein CASSLVIYEQYF.

The chain carries TRBV4-1 and TRBJ1-3; TRBD1 agrees at 8 bases. This CDR3 spans 15 amino acids. Germline loops: CDR1 MGHRA, CDR2 YSYEKL. V lost 3 bases and J lost 0; bases outside the gene matches: 1. As DNA, the CDR3 is TGCGCCAGCAGCCAGGACAGGGACTCTGGAAACACCATATATTTT. It codes for CASSQDRDSGNTIYF.

The chain is built from TRBV6-6 and TRBJ2-7, with TRBD2 as a possible D gene (6 bases). CDR3 size: 13 residues. V shed 10 bases and J shed 2 bases, with 15 bases lying between them. The germline V gene encodes CDR1 MNHNY and CDR2 SVGAGI (reference sequence). The CDR3 region has the DNA TGTGCCACCCGGGGGACGGAACCCTACGAGCAGTACTTC. This gives the protein CATRGTEPYEQYF.

The chain joins TRBV5-1 to TRBJ1-4, with a possible D match to TRBD1 (6 bases). V dropped 0 bases and J dropped 7 bases, with 16 bases sitting between them. In germline, CDR1 is SGHRS, CDR2 YFSETQ. There are 16 residues in the CDR3. CDR3 nucleotides: TGCGCCAGCAGCTTGGGGGACAACGTTGCGACTGAAAAACTGTTTTTT. As protein: CASSLGDNVATEKLFF.

The chain carries TRBV10-3 and TRBJ1-2; TRBD1 aligns across 8 bases. The V gene's germline CDR1 is ENHRY and CDR2 SYGVKD. The J segment lost 8 bases and the V segment lost 6 bases, leaving 8 bases of the junction unmatched. The CDR3 consists of 13 residues. CDR3 protein: CAIRAGQGNGYTF. CDR3 nucleotides: TGTGCCATCAGAGCAGGACAGGGAAACGGCTACACCTTC.

The chain couples TRBV7-8 to TRBJ2-6; 13 bases agree with TRBD2. Germline V gene data show CDR1 as SGHVS and CDR2 as FQNEAQ. Trimming removed 5 bases from V and 3 bases from J; junction bases left unmatched: 7. The CDR3 spans 18 residues. The CDR3 is CASSPRTSGSYGANVLTF. In DNA form, the CDR3 reads TGTGCCAGCAGCCCGAGGACTAGCGGGAGTTATGGGGCCAACGTCCTGACTTTC.

The chain couples TRBV21-1 to TRBJ2-4; no check of the table's D call, TRBD2, against the DNA was made. TRBV21-1 is described as a pseudogene. CDR3 size: 14 residues. In nucleotides, the CDR3 is TGTGCCAGCAGCGTACGGACTAGGGGAAACATTCAGTACTTC. Its protein is CASSVRTRGNIQYF.

V gene TRBV7-8 combines with J gene TRBJ2-7, with TRBD1 identical over 8 bases. The CDR3 is 15 amino acids. J was trimmed by 5 bases and V by 8 bases; bases with no gene match: 14. Germline V gene lookup returns CDR1 SGHVS and CDR2 FQNEAQ. CDR3 region: CASGSRQGARHEQYF. As DNA, the CDR3 is TGTGCCAGCGGTTCTAGGCAGGGGGCAAGGCACGAGCAGTACTTC.

This chain joins TRBV7-6 and TRBJ2-7; the D gene is possibly TRBD2 (6 bases). Germline V gives CDR1 SGHVS, CDR2 FNYEAQ. CDR3 length equals 12 residues. Trimming shortened V by 1 base and J by 12 bases, and 13 bases separated the two germline ends. The CDR3 loop is CASSLDGGDTYF. The CDR3 nucleotides are TGTGCCAGCAGCTTAGACGGCGGGGATACGTACTTC.

The rearrangement links TRBV30 to TRBJ2-3; 7 bases are shared with TRBD2. Germline V gives CDR1 GTSNPN, CDR2 SVGIG (reference sequence). Trimming cost V 0 bases and J 12 bases; bases outside gene matches: 6. The CDR3 covers 12 residues. The CDR3 reads CAWSVRSGAQYF. The CDR3 DNA follows: TGTGCCTGGAGTGTACGGAGCGGGGCTCAGTATTTT.